This entry concerns a single T cell receptor (beta chain). Its antigen is not known. cDNA synthesis used the whole RNA isolate, giving expressed TCRB sequences. Naive, central memory and regulatory T cell samples yielded about 4 million reads on average. Libraries were prepared by immunoSEQ multiplex PCR; TCRdb keeps only in-frame clonotypes and omits some of them. The sample comprises about 170,000 clones, around 7.8% of which are singletons, and roughly 0.97% rests with the top ten. V was cut by 6 bases and J by 0 bases, with 15 bases left in between. CDR1 and CDR2 (germline): LNHDA, SQIVND (reference sequence). The CDR3 spans 16 residues. These data belong to a study of beta chain features in type 1 diabetes. Study summary: The patients were much like the healthy donors in age, gender and cell yields.

CD4+ naive, central memory, regulatory and stem cell-like memory cells were sorted via CD45RO/CCR7/CD25/CD127/CD95/CD27. Overall study results and limits: There was a moderate but significant shortening of TCRB CDR3s in all four CD4+ subsets of Type 1 diabetes patients.

The rearrangement links TRBV19 to TRBJ1-3, with D perhaps matching TRBD1 (6 bases). The clonotype was recovered from a middle-aged woman with type 1 diabetes. Sequencing was done on a sample of central memory CD4+ T cells from blood. CDR3 in amino acids: CASSGQHLDSGNTIYF. CDR3 nucleotide sequence: TGTGCCAGTAGCGGACAGCATCTCGACTCTGGAAACACCATATATTTT.